Listed here are 8 T cell receptor beta chains from one sample, sequenced in a study of cytomegalovirus exposure and HLA in healthy donors. The PCR ran on 60 Vbeta and 13 Jbeta primers. Here immunoSEQ multiplex PCR was the method, and the copy in TCRdb shows in-frame clones only, minus some. This sample contains around 200,000 clones. Sequenced input: PBMCs. The receptor source for this set is a young woman in good health and CMV-seropositive.

The chain has TRBV2 and TRBJ1-1; 8 positions match TRBD1. Per germline, CDR1 SNHLY and CDR2 FYNNEI. J gave up 6 bases and V 11 bases, and 5 bases lay outside the gene matches. This CDR3 comprises 11 residues. Written as DNA, the CDR3 is TGTGCCGGCGGACAGGGCGCTGAAGCTTTCTTT. It yields the protein CAGGQGAEAFF.

The rearrangement links TRBV7-9 to TRBJ1-2, with 9 bases lining up with TRBD1. Looked up from germline, CDR1 is SEHNR and CDR2 is FQNEAQ (reference sequence). This CDR3 has 17 residues. V was clipped by 3 bases and J by 2 bases; unmatched bases: 10. In DNA form, the CDR3 reads TGTGCCAGCAGCTTGAACAGGGGGCAGGATTGGAACTATGGCTACACCTTC. It specifies CASSLNRGQDWNYGYTF.

The chain employs TRBV19 and TRBJ2-4, with TRBD1 as a possible D gene (6 bases). CDR3 size: 14 residues. V dropped 2 bases and J dropped 8 bases, with 13 bases sitting between them. Germline CDR1 reads LNHDA; CDR2 reads SQIVND (reference sequence). The CDR3: CASSIFSQGDIQYF. CDR3 nucleotide sequence: TGTGCCAGTAGTATATTCTCACAGGGAGACATTCAGTACTTC.

The chain is built from TRBV7-2 and TRBJ1-1; D gene unclear. This CDR3 region has 15 residues. Germline V CDR1 and CDR2: SGHTA, FQGNSA. Trimming took off 3 bases at V and 4 bases at J, with 15 bases between the two ends. The CDR3 sequence: CASSFPREGSTEAFF. The DNA for the CDR3 is TGTGCCAGCAGCTTCCCCCGAGAGGGATCCACTGAAGCTTTCTTT. Using reference TRBV7-2 and TRBJ1-1 for the parts outside the CDR3, the full variable domain is GAGVSQSPSNKVTEKGKDVELRCDPISGHTALYWYRQSLGQGLEFLIYFQGNSAPDKSGLPSDRFSAERTGGSVSTLTIQRTQQEDSAVYLCASSFPREGSTEAFFGQGTRLTVV.

The chain joins TRBV7-9 to TRBJ2-7; 9 nucleotides match TRBD2. CDR1 and CDR2 (germline): SEHNR, FQNEAQ (reference sequence). This CDR3 has 16 residues. Germline trimming cut 4 bases from V and 3 bases from J; bases unmatched to any gene: 10. This CDR3 is CASSYLAGRPSYEQYF. CDR3 in DNA: TGTGCCAGCAGCTATCTAGCGGGAAGGCCCAGCTACGAGCAGTACTTC.

The rearrangement uses TRBV5-5 and TRBJ1-5; D ambiguous. The CDR3 consists of 14 residues. Trimming stripped 0 bases from V and 3 bases from J, with 7 bases between. Germline CDR1 reads SGHKS; CDR2 reads YYEKEE (reference sequence). The CDR3 DNA is TGTGCCAGCAGCTTGGCCAGAATCAATCAGCCCCAGCATTTT. This codes for CASSLARINQPQHF.

The genes are TRBV5-1 and TRBJ1-1, with TRBD1 matching 7 bases. CDR3 length equals 13 residues. Unmatched junction bases numbered 3, after V lost 0 bases and J lost 7 bases. Germline values: CDR1 SGHRS, CDR2 YFSETQ. DNA of the CDR3: TGCGCCAGCAGCTTGGAGGGGGACAGTGAAGCTTTCTTT. This gives the protein CASSLEGDSEAFF.

V gene TRBV6-5 combines with J gene TRBJ2-2; D is uncertain. Germline V gene sequence: CDR1 MNHEY, CDR2 SVGAGI. The CDR3 runs to 14 residues. Trimming pared 3 bases from V and 1 base from J, leaving 6 bases between. DNA of the CDR3: TGTGCCAGCAGTTATAGTGGGAACACCGGGGAGCTGTTTTTT. It encodes CASSYSGNTGELFF.